A selection of T cell receptor beta chains follows, all from one sample in a study of shared clonotypes between healthy human individuals. Assay: immunoSEQ multiplex PCR; the TCRdb copy retains only in-frame clones and omits some. The sample contains 2 million to 2.5 million clones, more than 80% of which appear only once. Material for sequencing was naive CD4+ T cells from PBMCs. The receptors come from a young man in good health. Some clones in this sample may be carry-over from other donors' samples. Both conserved end residues are part of each CDR3.

TRBV28	TRBJ1-1	CASRGGRQRYPQMNTEAFF
TRBV7-2	TRBJ1-2	CASSLETGAGGYTF
TRBV5-1	TRBJ2-1	CASSEGLSNNEQFF
TRBV7-2	TRBJ2-7	CASSLDISYEQYF
TRBV11-3	TRBJ1-2	CASSQGKEGGYTF
TRBV5-6	TRBJ2-7	CASTYQSGIPYEQYF
TRBV29-1	TRBJ2-1	CSVGGSSAFYNEQFF
TRBV5-1	TRBJ2-1	CASSTSGLSYNEQFF
TRBV7-2	TRBJ2-3	CASSLVGVTDTQYF
TRBV18	TRBJ1-5	CASSEASNQPQHF
TRBV5-5	TRBJ2-7	CASMEGSYEQYF
TRBV20-1	TRBJ2-1	CSVAPLNEQFF
TRBV6-1	TRBJ2-2	CATPSRGLGTGELFF
TRBV11-2	TRBJ2-7	CASTSTEGSREQYF
TRBV7-2	TRBJ2-3	CASSAGQAPGTQYF
TRBV7-3	TRBJ1-1	CASSFNTRTEAFF